This T cell receptor (beta chain) was recorded in a study of blood T cell repertoires in COVID-19. Study-wide background: COVID-19 samples from acute and convalescent phases originated in the United States, Italy and Spain. PBMCs, B-cell-depleted T cells, or T cells were the source of the cDNA or gDNA that made up the material.

From germline, CDR1 is DFQATT and CDR2 SNEGSKA (reference sequence). The CDR3 loop spans 15 amino acids. V lost 3 bases and J lost 4; bases outside the gene matches: 9. In the original workflow: The authors estimated nucleated cell counts from reference gene primer amplification. Some clones are missing from TCRdb's copy, which holds only in-frame ones; the method was immunoSEQ multiplex PCR. That table gives V, J and clone size, and the DNA gave D and trimming. Here the sample spans hundreds of thousands of clones, around 90% being singletons. Source material: peripheral blood. The chain joins TRBV20-1 to TRBJ2-7; 10 nucleotides match TRBD1. This TCR derives from a man between 60 and 70 years old who had recovered from COVID-19. CDR3 sequence reads: CSASDPGQGRYEQYF. In DNA, the CDR3 is TGCAGTGCTAGTGACCCGGGACAGGGGAGGTACGAGCAGTACTTC.